This T cell receptor (beta chain) stems from a study of blood T cells in healthy people across ages. This clonotype appeared a few times. For the second PCR, which ran for roughly 6 to 12 cycles, a sample-barcoded 5' primer and a J-beta primer mix were used. TCRdb re-called the 5' RACE reads through MiXCR, storing one row per CDR3 protein. The sample includes 750,000 to 850,000 distinct CDR3 sequences, around 25% seen only once; the top ten take around 3.6%. Germline V gene data show CDR1 as MNHNY and CDR2 as SVGAGI (reference sequence). This CDR3 has 13 residues. V gave up 7 bases and J gave up 5 bases, with 14 bases separating them. These sequences were also reported in another study, on T cells of mothers and their children. Turning to that study: The study sampled a few healthy Caucasian mothers and their six children.

The specimen was blood. This receptor was identified in a boy aged 5-17 years in good health. The gene calls are TRBV6-6 and TRBJ1-1; TRBD1 is a possible D gene (6 bases). CDR3 DNA: TGTGCCAGCATCTCCTCAGGGGAAACTGAAGCTTTCTTT. Protein product: CASISSGETEAFF.